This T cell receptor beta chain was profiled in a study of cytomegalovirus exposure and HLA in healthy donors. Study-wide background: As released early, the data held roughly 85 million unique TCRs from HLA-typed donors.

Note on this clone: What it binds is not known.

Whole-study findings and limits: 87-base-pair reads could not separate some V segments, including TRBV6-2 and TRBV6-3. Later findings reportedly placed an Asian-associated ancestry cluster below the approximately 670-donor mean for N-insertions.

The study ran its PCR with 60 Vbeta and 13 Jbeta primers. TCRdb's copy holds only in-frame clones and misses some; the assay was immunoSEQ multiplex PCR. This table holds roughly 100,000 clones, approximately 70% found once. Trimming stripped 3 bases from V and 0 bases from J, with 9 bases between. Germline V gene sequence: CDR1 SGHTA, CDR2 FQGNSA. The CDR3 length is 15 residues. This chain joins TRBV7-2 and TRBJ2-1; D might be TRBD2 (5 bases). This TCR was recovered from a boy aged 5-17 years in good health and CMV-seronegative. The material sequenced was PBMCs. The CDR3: CASSFTSNSYNEQFF. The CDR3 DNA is TGTGCCAGCAGCTTTACTAGTAACTCCTACAATGAGCAGTTCTTC.